A single sample is the source of the 9 T cell receptor beta chains below, sequenced in a study of cytotoxic CD8 clonotypes in ibrutinib-treated CLL (dated by TCRdb to the early 2020s). Library preparation was by the immunoSEQ multiplex PCR assay. The table was pulled from immuneACCESS by TCRdb, which kept in-frame rearrangements only. Such tables lose some clones; where checked, under half of the loss comes from unresolved V genes, and the rest has no known cause. The sample table records fewer than 25,000 clones; about three quarters of these occur just once. In total, the top ten clones hold approximately 7.7% of the sample. The sequencing used PBMCs, collected before ibrutinib treatment. The origin of the receptors is a human donor with chronic lymphocytic leukemia.

This clone appeared a few times. The V call is TRBV11-2, the J call TRBJ2-7, with no clear D. Between the trimmed V and J ends, which lost 4 bases and 4 bases, there was a span of 8 bases. There are 12 residues in the CDR3. Germline assignment: CDR1 SGHAT and CDR2 FQNNGV. The CDR3 region has the DNA TGTGCCAGCAGCTCGGGCCCTTACGAGCAGTACTTC. Translated, it gives CASSSGPYEQYF. The full variable domain, in which reference TRBV11-2 and TRBJ2-7 provide the parts outside the CDR3, is EAGVAQSPRYKIIEKRQSVAFWCNPISGHATLYWYQQILGQGPKLLIQFQNNGVVDDSQLPKDRFSAERLKGVDSTLKIQPAKLEDSAVYLCASSSGPYEQYFGPGTRLTVT.

The rearrangement links TRBV11-3 to TRBJ2-1; perhaps TRBD2 as D (6 bases). Germline V gene sequence: CDR1 SGHNT, CDR2 YENEEA. V lost 3 bases and J lost 1, with 13 bases in between. This CDR3 has 16 residues. The CDR3 loop is CASSFGIAGSYNEQFF. Here the CDR3 DNA reads TGTGCCAGCAGCTTCGGGATTGCGGGATCCTACAATGAGCAGTTCTTC.

This chain uses TRBV5-1 with TRBJ2-2, with 12 bases fitting TRBD1. Germline loops: CDR1 SGHRS, CDR2 YFSETQ. The CDR3 is 18 amino acids. Losses at the gene ends were 7 bases for V and 0 bases for J; bases not matched to a gene: 10. CDR3 loop: CASAPPGQGATNTGELFF. CDR3 in DNA: TGCGCCAGCGCCCCCCCGGGACAGGGGGCGACGAACACCGGGGAGCTGTTTTTT.

The gene calls are TRBV11-2 and TRBJ1-2; D is unclear. Trimming stripped 1 base from V and 5 bases from J, with 5 bases between. The germline CDR1 and CDR2 sequences are SGHAT and FQNNGV. This CDR3 region has 12 residues. CDR3 in amino acids: CASSLAVYGYTF. For the CDR3, the DNA is TGTGCCAGCAGCTTAGCCGTTTATGGCTACACCTTC.

The gene calls are TRBV7-9 and TRBJ1-3; 10 nucleotides match TRBD1. In germline, CDR1 is SEHNR, CDR2 FQNEAQ (reference sequence). The CDR3 covers 14 residues. V lost 5 bases and J lost 4; bases outside the gene matches: 2. CDR3 sequence: CASSRTGGGNTIYF. CDR3 in DNA: TGTGCCAGCAGCCGGACAGGGGGAGGAAACACCATATATTTT.

V usage is TRBV6-1 and J usage is TRBJ1-1, with D perhaps TRBD1 (5 bases). V was trimmed by 8 bases and J by 1 base, leaving 14 bases between them. The germline CDR1 and CDR2 sequences are MNHNS and SASEGT. The CDR3 is made up of 14 amino acids. CDR3 protein: CASFPRAQNTEAFF. CDR3 nucleotides: TGTGCCAGCTTTCCCAGGGCCCAGAACACTGAAGCTTTCTTT.

This clone was picked up one time. The chain links TRBV18 to TRBJ2-3; perhaps TRBD1 as D (6 bases). The ends were cut back, 2 bases at V and 5 bases at J, with 14 bases in the middle. Germline V gene lookup returns CDR1 KGHSH and CDR2 LQKENI. The CDR3 has 15 residues. The CDR3 DNA reads as TGTGCCAGCTCACCAGGGGGCAGGGCTGGAGATACGCAGTATTTT. Translation: CASSPGGRAGDTQYF.

The chain carries TRBV6-5 and TRBJ1-1; D possibly corresponds to TRBD1 (5 bases). The length of the CDR3 is 13 residues. Germline-derived CDR1 and CDR2 are MNHEY and SVGAGI. The V end lost 6 bases, the J end lost 2 bases, and 10 bases lay between the germline ends. The DNA for the CDR3 is TGTGCCAGCAGGAAGACAGATAACACTGAAGCTTTCTTT. Its translation is CASRKTDNTEAFF.

This clone was seen more than once but under ten times. The rearrangement joins TRBV19 to TRBJ1-1; no definite D call. The V gene lost 6 bases and the J gene lost 0 bases, with 5 bases spanning the gap. The CDR3 totals 12 residues. CDR1 is LNHDA, CDR2 SQIVND, per germline (reference sequence). CDR3 protein: CASRALNTEAFF. CDR3 DNA: TGTGCCAGTAGGGCGCTGAACACTGAAGCTTTCTTT.